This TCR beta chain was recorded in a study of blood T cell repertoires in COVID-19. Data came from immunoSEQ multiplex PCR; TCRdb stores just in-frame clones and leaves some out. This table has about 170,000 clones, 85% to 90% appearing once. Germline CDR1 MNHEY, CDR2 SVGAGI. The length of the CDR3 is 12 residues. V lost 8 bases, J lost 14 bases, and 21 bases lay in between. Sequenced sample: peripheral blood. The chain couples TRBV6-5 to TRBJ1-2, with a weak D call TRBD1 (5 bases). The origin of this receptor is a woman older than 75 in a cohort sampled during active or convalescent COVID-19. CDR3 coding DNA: TGTGCCAGCTCTACCCGGGACGGAGGGCTTACCTTC. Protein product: CASSTRDGGLTF.